This T cell receptor (beta chain) derives from a study of regulatory T cells in long-lasting Graves disease. Sample time point: newly diagnosed GD, antithyroid drugs for less than 3 months. PBMCs were the source of the RNA used for TCR sequencing. Construction of TCR beta libraries relied on iRepertoire HTBI primers and on Arm-PCR targeting CDR3 regions. MiXCR, run by TCRdb on the multiplex PCR reads, gives a single entry per CDR3 protein. The sample has about 400,000 distinct CDR3 sequences, roughly 15% seen once; the top ten hold about 8.2%. The data also belong to a second study, concerning T cells in Graves' hyperthyroidism and ophthalmopathy. That investigation notes: A set of HTBI primers served as the primers for a first-round RT-PCR of the TCR CDR3. The model predicted ophthalmopathy a median around seven months before onset.

The source is a woman between 40 and 50 years old with Graves disease. The source was peripheral blood mononuclear cells (PBMCs), collected at new diagnosis, from a patient treated with antithyroid drugs.

The CDR3 nucleotides are TGTGCCAGCAGTCAACCCGGGACCGCTTCCTACGAGCAGTACTTC. It codes for CASSQPGTASYEQYF. The chain employs TRBV25-1 and TRBJ2-7; perhaps D is TRBD1 or TRBD2 (5 bases each). The germline gives CDR1 MGHDK, CDR2 SYGVNS. Trimming cost V 5 bases and J 1 base, with 15 bases left between them. The CDR3 is made up of 15 amino acids.